The clone carrying this TCR beta chain was counted only a few times. The antigen is undetermined. The source of the sample is a study of T cell responses to AZD1222 COVID-19 vaccine. Study-level results: Donors in the cohort were predominantly white British and more often female, and clonal diversity was possibly underestimated. Regions left unmutated in variants are reportedly the target of nearly half of spike-specific TCRs.

V lost 11 bases and J lost 5, with 13 bases in between. The CDR3 consists of 12 residues. Assay: immunoSEQ multiplex PCR; the TCRdb copy retains only in-frame clones and omits some. The top ten hold around 2.8% of the sample, which has about 110,000 clones, less than 95% seen once. The TCR sequence derives from an adult who received the AZD1222 COVID-19 vaccine. The input for sequencing was peripheral blood, taken 28 days after the second AZD1222 dose. The gene calls are TRBV12-3 or TRBV12-4 and TRBJ1-3; D uncertain. CDR3 sequence (DNA): TGTGCCTACCAGTCTGTTCGAAACACCATATATTTT. Encoded protein: CAYQSVRNTIYF.